This entry concerns a single TCR beta chain. Germline V gives CDR1 SGHDT, CDR2 YYEEEE. This CDR3 is built from 14 residues. The V segment lost 4 bases and the J segment 3 bases; nucleotides outside the gene matches: 3. This entry comes from a study of blood T cell repertoires in COVID-19. Repertoires were generated with immunoSEQ multiplex PCR, while TCRdb's copy carries only in-frame clones and drops some. Seen here are over 50,000 clones, around 80% observed once, and the top ten hold about 2.7%. The specimen was peripheral blood. The chain employs TRBV5-6 and TRBJ2-3, with 9 bases that match TRBD2. The clonotype originates from a man aged 50-59 years with acute or convalescent COVID-19. In DNA, the CDR3 is TGTGCCAGCAGCGCGGGACTAGCAACAGATACGCAGTATTTT. Its protein product is CASSAGLATDTQYF.